This entry concerns a single T cell receptor beta chain. Donors had localized lung adenocarcinoma, a non-small cell lung cancer. TCRdb called the PCR reads again in MiXCR, with one record for every CDR3 protein. This sample yields around 3,700 distinct CDR3 sequences, of which about 65% are seen a single time; 15% to 20% belongs to the top ten. Germline CDR1 and CDR2: MNHNS and SASEGT. This CDR3 has 14 residues. The data are from a study of CD4 and CD8 cells across lung adenocarcinoma regions. The sequence was obtained from a female donor with lung adenocarcinoma. The CD4 and CD8 labels of this study may be unreliable. The chain couples TRBV6-1 to TRBJ2-1, with D tentatively TRBD2 (5 bases). The J call is uncertain, as TRBJ2-7 better fits the DNA end. The sample consisted of CD8+ T cells from the margin of a lung tumor. Here the CDR3 reads CASSEGPGIYEQYF. In nucleotides, the CDR3 is TGTGCCAGCAGTGAAGGACCGGGAATCTACGAGCAGTACTTC.